This entry features one T cell receptor (beta chain) sequence. The V gene end was trimmed by 1 base and the J gene end by 13 bases; junction bases not matched to a gene: 5. The length of the CDR3 is 11 residues. The V gene's germline CDR1 is DFQATT and CDR2 SNEGSKA (reference sequence). The data belong to a study of blood T cell repertoires in COVID-19. TCRdb's table, derived via immunoSEQ multiplex PCR, lists solely in-frame clones and lacks some. Of fewer than 65,000 clones in the sample, around 84% were seen once. The specimen was peripheral blood. The receptor's source is a human donor in a cohort sampled during active COVID-19. The chain has TRBV20-1 and TRBJ2-7; 9 bases match TRBD1. The CDR3 bases are TGCAGTGCTAGAGGCCGGGACAGGGTTTACTTC. Translation gives CSARGRDRVYF.